This T cell receptor (beta chain) stems from a study of cytomegalovirus exposure and HLA in healthy donors. About the study: From HLA-typed donors, an early data release held some 91 million unique TCRs.

Primers for the PCR totalled 60 Vbeta and 13 Jbeta. Assay used: immunoSEQ multiplex PCR; TCRdb lists only in-frame clones, some missing. The sample has around 70,000 clones; roughly 70% are singletons. This CDR3 contains 13 residues. The V gene lost 4 bases and the J gene lost 3 bases, with 9 bases spanning the gap. In germline, CDR1 is MDHEN, CDR2 SYDVKM. The source of this sequence is a man aged 60 to 75 in good health and CMV-seropositive. Input material: PBMCs. The rearrangement joins TRBV28 to TRBJ1-2; D uncertain. The CDR3 reads CASSYTAYYGYTF. The CDR3 DNA is TGTGCCAGCAGTTATACCGCGTACTATGGCTACACCTTC.